Following are 9 T cell receptor beta chains from one sample sequenced in a study of shared clonotypes between healthy human individuals. The table came from immunoSEQ multiplex PCR; TCRdb's copy has only in-frame clones and leaves some out. Counted here are about 2.4 million clones, approximately 94% occurring once; the ten biggest clones make up 0.36%. The sample taken for sequencing was naive CD4+ T cells from PBMCs. Regarding subset: CD45RA+ positively selected. All receptors derive from a man aged 18 to 29 in good health. Some clones in this sample may be carry-over from other donors' samples.

The chain carries TRBV28 and TRBJ2-7, with TRBD1 as a possible D gene (6 bases). The CDR3 consists of 11 residues. Germline values: CDR1 MDHEN, CDR2 SYDVKM. V lost 7 bases, J lost 10 bases, and 14 bases lay in between. The CDR3 region is CASTRGGGQYF. The CDR3 DNA is TGTGCCAGCACCCGAGGTGGGGGCCAGTACTTC.

The CDR3 region has the DNA TGCGCCAGCAGCCATGGACGGAAACAAGAGACCCAGTACTTC. This sequence encodes CASSHGRKQETQYF. The chain is built from TRBV5-1 and TRBJ2-5; D not resolved. The CDR3 is 14 amino acids. Looked up from germline, CDR1 is SGHRS and CDR2 is YFSETQ. V lost 4 bases and J 2 bases, leaving 12 bases between the germline ends.

The chain recombines TRBV11-2 with TRBJ2-5; no clear D gene. CDR1 SGHAT and CDR2 FQNNGV come from the germline V gene. This CDR3 spans 13 amino acids. Trimming took 5 bases from V and 11 from J, leaving 18 bases between them. In DNA, the CDR3 is TGTGCCAGCAGCCCCCCCCCTTCGGCTAAACAGTACTTC. It encodes CASSPPPSAKQYF. Drawing the rest from reference TRBV11-2 and TRBJ2-5, the complete variable domain is EAGVAQSPRYKIIEKRQSVAFWCNPISGHATLYWYQQILGQGPKLLIQFQNNGVVDDSQLPKDRFSAERLKGVDSTLKIQPAKLEDSAVYLCASSPPPSAKQYFGPGTRLLVL.

Remarks on this clone: Distinct nucleotide sequences in the sample also encode this CDR3. The chain joins TRBV7-2 to TRBJ2-7; TRBD2 agrees at 8 bases. The CDR3 is made up of 15 amino acids. V dropped 1 base and J dropped 1; count of bases not matched to a gene: 3. From germline, CDR1 is SGHTA and CDR2 FQGNSA. The CDR3 sequence: CASSLVTSGSYEQYF. For the CDR3, the DNA is TGTGCCAGCAGCTTAGTTACTAGCGGATCCTACGAGCAGTACTTC.

This chain connects TRBV5-6 to TRBJ2-3, with D possibly TRBD2 on 6 matching bases. The CDR3 covers 16 residues. The V gene lost 2 bases and the J gene lost 0 bases, with 13 bases spanning the gap. Germline V gene sequence: CDR1 SGHDT, CDR2 YYEEEE. The CDR3 reads CASSFSGTYSTDTQYF. The CDR3 DNA reads TGTGCCAGCAGCTTCTCCGGGACTTACAGCACAGATACGCAGTATTTT.

As for this clone: Other DNA variants within this sample encode the same CDR3. The chain uses TRBV27 and TRBJ1-1, with TRBD1 matching over 7 bases. The germline V gene encodes CDR1 MNHEY and CDR2 SMNVEV (reference sequence). There are 14 residues in the CDR3. Trimming took 3 bases from V and 0 from J; bases not matched to a gene: 1. The CDR3 nucleotides are TGTGCCAGCAGTTTTGACAGGGTGAACACTGAAGCTTTCTTT. It specifies CASSFDRVNTEAFF.

This clone was detected once. V usage is TRBV5-1 and J usage is TRBJ2-3; 11 bases fit TRBD2. This CDR3 contains 16 residues. The ends lost 3 bases at V and 1 base at J; junction bases unmatched: 4. Germline V CDR1 and CDR2: SGHRS, YFSETQ. CDR3 in amino acids: CASSYIAGGGTDTQYF. DNA of the CDR3: TGCGCCAGCAGCTACATAGCGGGAGGGGGCACAGATACGCAGTATTTT.

This chain links TRBV10-3 with TRBJ1-2; 8 nucleotides match TRBD1. Germline V CDR1 and CDR2: ENHRY, SYGVKD. The CDR3 totals 13 residues. V trimming: 6 bases; J trimming: 6 bases; junction bases outside the gene matches: 6. The CDR3 region is CAISPDRENGYTF. CDR3 DNA sequence: TGTGCCATCAGCCCGGACAGGGAAAATGGCTACACCTTC.

CDR3 amino acids: CASTPGQGGTYGYTF. The DNA for the CDR3 is TGTGCCAGCACCCCTGGACAGGGGGGGACATATGGCTACACCTTC. The chain carries TRBV6-6 and TRBJ1-2; 10 bases fit TRBD1. In germline, CDR1 is MNHNY, CDR2 SVGAGI (reference sequence). The CDR3 contains 15 residues. V dropped 7 bases and J dropped 5; count of bases not matched to a gene: 10.